These 9 T cell receptor beta chains came from one sample sequenced in a study of CD8+ T cells in alopecia areata. Regarding treatment: oral pan-JAK inhibitor, 5-10 mg twice daily. The sequencing template was cDNA reverse transcribed from extracted RNA. The table came from immunoSEQ multiplex PCR; TCRdb's copy has only in-frame clones and leaves some out. There are some 95,000 clones in the sample; about 40% occur only once, and roughly 18% lies in the top ten. The starting material was CD8+ T cells sorted from blood, obtained at week 24, from a patient treated with tofacitinib. The source of these receptors is a human donor with alopecia areata.

The chain joins TRBV11-2 to TRBJ2-7, with D possibly being TRBD2 (6 bases). The CDR3 runs 15 residues. CDR1 and CDR2 from the germline V gene are SGHAT and FQNNGV. Trimming left V 0 bases short and J 4 bases short, with 13 bases between. CDR3 DNA: TGTGCCAGCAGCTTAGATGGGGGGATGATTTACGAGCAGTACTTC. The encoded protein is CASSLDGGMIYEQYF.

The rearrangement links TRBV27 to TRBJ1-2; D perhaps matches TRBD1 (6 bases). V lost 4 bases and J lost 2, with 17 bases in between. Germline V gene lookup returns CDR1 MNHEY and CDR2 SMNVEV (reference sequence). The CDR3 extends over 16 amino acids. CDR3 in amino acids: CASSSTGQIKNYGYTF. CDR3 DNA: TGTGCCAGCAGTTCAACTGGACAGATTAAAAACTATGGCTACACCTTC.

There are a few counts of this clone. This rearrangement joins TRBV7-9 to TRBJ2-1; possibly TRBD2 for D (5 bases). V was cut by 5 bases and J by 6 bases, with 14 bases left in between. CDR3 length equals 14 residues. Germline CDR1 is SEHNR and CDR2 is FQNEAQ (reference sequence). The CDR3 spells CASSPRGFGNEQFF. The DNA of the CDR3 is TGTGCCAGCAGCCCAAGAGGGTTCGGCAATGAGCAGTTCTTC.

This rearrangement joins TRBV4-2 to TRBJ2-2; D unclear. Deletions cut 1 base from V and 8 bases from J, with 11 bases between. CDR1 and CDR2 (germline): LGHNA, YNFKEQ. The CDR3 consists of 14 residues. Written as DNA, the CDR3 is TGTGCCAGCAGCCAAGGTCCCGTCGGGGGGGAGCTGTTTTTT. Its protein product is CASSQGPVGGELFF.

The chain uses TRBV5-1 and TRBJ2-7, with 10 bases matching TRBD2. This CDR3 region has 15 residues. After removal of 5 bases from V and 0 bases from J, the junction contained 5 bases not matched to a gene. In germline, CDR1 is SGHRS, CDR2 YFSETQ. The CDR3 spells CASRLAGASSYEQYF. In DNA form, the CDR3 reads TGCGCCAGCAGGCTAGCGGGAGCGAGCTCCTACGAGCAGTACTTC.

The chain is built from TRBV5-1 and TRBJ2-1, with D uncertain. Germline V lookup: CDR1 SGHRS, CDR2 YFSETQ. V shed 0 bases and J shed 9 bases, with 16 bases lying between them. The CDR3 is 15 residues long. CDR3 coding DNA: TGCGCCAGCAGCTTGGGGGATCTGGGGAATAGTGAGCAGTTCTTC. Amino acid sequence: CASSLGDLGNSEQFF.

The CDR3 sequence: CASSYSAANYGYTF. CDR3 nucleotides: TGTGCCAGCAGTTACTCCGCGGCTAACTATGGCTACACCTTC. This chain links TRBV6-6 with TRBJ1-2; D is unresolved. The CDR3 spans 14 residues. V shed 0 bases and J shed 0 bases, with 5 bases lying between them. Germline V CDR1 and CDR2: MNHNY, SVGAGI (reference sequence).

The genes are TRBV29-1 and TRBJ2-7; D may match TRBD1 or TRBD2 (5 bases each). This CDR3 spans 12 amino acids. Germline V gives CDR1 SQVTM, CDR2 ANQGSEA. Between the trimmed V and J ends, which lost 4 bases and 2 bases, there was a span of 9 bases. CDR3 DNA: TGCAGCGTTGGGGGACCCGCCTACGAGCAGTACTTC. Protein product: CSVGGPAYEQYF.

This chain joins TRBV18 and TRBJ2-4; D tentatively reads TRBD1 or TRBD2 (6 bases each). The CDR3 has 17 amino acids. The V and J ends lost 2 bases and 0 bases respectively, with 14 bases between them. CDR1 and CDR2 from the germline V gene are KGHSH and LQKENI. The CDR3 coding sequence is TGTGCCAGCTCACCATTCGGGGGCGGGGAAGCCAAAAACATTCAGTACTTC. It encodes CASSPFGGGEAKNIQYF.